This entry lists 6 T cell receptor beta chains sequenced from one sample in a study of T-cell reconstitution after alpha-beta-depleted transplantation in children. This sample's TCRbeta library carried unique molecular identifier barcodes. Via MiXCR, TCRdb re-called the PCR reads, giving one row per CDR3 protein. The sample contains some 500,000 distinct CDR3 sequences, around a third of which appear only once. Sequencing was performed on PBMCs from the stem cell graft donor, taken from the stem cell graft. The receptor set was obtained from a human donor who donated a stem cell graft to a child with aplastic anemia.

The rearrangement joins TRBV24-1 to TRBJ2-1, with D perhaps TRBD1 (5 bases). This CDR3 has 15 residues. Germline lookup yields CDR1 KGHDR and CDR2 SFDVKD. Between the trimmed V and J ends, which lost 5 bases and 7 bases, there was a span of 17 bases. CDR3 in amino acids: CATSVLQGLTNEQFF. In DNA form, the CDR3 reads TGTGCCACCAGTGTACTGCAGGGATTGACAAATGAGCAGTTCTTC.

The rearrangement joins TRBV5-4 to TRBJ2-1; 10 bases match TRBD2. J lost 5 bases, V lost 0 bases, and 2 bases had no gene match. The germline CDR1 and CDR2 sequences are SGHNT and YYREEE (reference sequence). This CDR3 contains 15 residues. CDR3 nucleotide sequence: TGTGCCAGCAGCTTGGTTCTAGCGGGGGACAATGAGCAGTTCTTC. Translating it yields CASSLVLAGDNEQFF.

This clonotype was picked up a small number of times. V is TRBV28 and J is TRBJ1-3; D is possibly TRBD1 (5 bases). V gave up 2 bases and J gave up 3 bases, with 5 bases separating them. Germline V gives CDR1 MDHEN, CDR2 SYDVKM. There are 13 residues in the CDR3. CDR3 in amino acids: CASSLQGGNTIYF. The CDR3, as DNA: TGTGCCAGCAGTTTACAGGGTGGAAACACCATATATTTT.

The J gene is TRBJ2-3, the V gene TRBV7-2; TRBD1 matches at 12 bases. Germline V gene data show CDR1 as SGHTA and CDR2 as FQGNSA. The V segment lost 4 bases and the J segment 4 bases; nucleotides outside the gene matches: 6. There are 16 residues in the CDR3. In DNA form, the CDR3 reads TGTGCCAGCAGCTACGCGGGACAGGGGGCGGCAGATACGCAGTATTTT. Encoded protein: CASSYAGQGAADTQYF. Full variable domain (rest looked up from reference TRBV7-2 and TRBJ2-3): GAGVSQSPSNKVTEKGKDVELRCDPISGHTALYWYRQSLGQGLEFLIYFQGNSAPDKSGLPSDRFSAERTGGSVSTLTIQRTQQEDSAVYLCASSYAGQGAADTQYFGPGTRLTVL.

The chain uses TRBV10-3 and TRBJ1-1; D remains ambiguous. The CDR3 consists of 13 residues. Germline V gene data show CDR1 as ENHRY and CDR2 as SYGVKD. V lost 3 bases and J 4 bases, leaving 9 bases between the germline ends. The CDR3 DNA reads as TGTGCCATCAGTGATCAGTGGGGCACTGAAGCTTTCTTT. Protein sequence: CAISDQWGTEAFF.

V is TRBV7-2 and J is TRBJ2-3; no clear D. The CDR3 spans 14 residues. The germline V and J ends were trimmed by 3 bases and 6 bases, with 13 bases remaining between them. Germline V gene data show CDR1 as SGHTA and CDR2 as FQGNSA. CDR3 in amino acids: CASSFPGRPDTQYF. CDR3 DNA sequence: TGTGCCAGCAGCTTTCCCGGACGCCCCGATACGCAGTATTTT.